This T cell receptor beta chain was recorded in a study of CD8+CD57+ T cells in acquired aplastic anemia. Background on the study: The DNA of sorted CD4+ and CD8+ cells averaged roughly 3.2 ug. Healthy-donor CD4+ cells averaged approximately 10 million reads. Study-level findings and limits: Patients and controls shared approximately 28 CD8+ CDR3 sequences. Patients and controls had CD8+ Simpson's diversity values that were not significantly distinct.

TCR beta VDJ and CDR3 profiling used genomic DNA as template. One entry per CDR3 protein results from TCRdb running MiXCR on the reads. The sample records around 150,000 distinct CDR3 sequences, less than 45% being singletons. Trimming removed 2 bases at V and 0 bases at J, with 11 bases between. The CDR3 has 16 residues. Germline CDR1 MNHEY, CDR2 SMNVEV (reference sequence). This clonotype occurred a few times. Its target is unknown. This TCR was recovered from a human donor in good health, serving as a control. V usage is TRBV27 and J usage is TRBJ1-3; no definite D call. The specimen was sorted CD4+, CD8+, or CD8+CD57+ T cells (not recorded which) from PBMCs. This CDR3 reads CASSLTGASSGNTIYF. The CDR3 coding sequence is TGTGCCAGCAGTTTAACGGGTGCCAGCTCTGGAAACACCATATATTTT.